Shown below are 22 T cell receptor beta chains from a single sample sequenced in a study of blood T cell repertoires in COVID-19. This table comes from immunoSEQ multiplex PCR, and its TCRdb copy is limited to in-frame clones, with some not included. The sample shows approximately 380,000 clones, more than 70% of them seen only once. What was sequenced was PBMCs or T cells enriched from blood (not recorded which). All receptors come from a woman aged 18-29 years who had recovered from COVID-19.

The chain uses TRBV7-6 and TRBJ1-1; D perhaps matches TRBD1 (5 bases). Per the germline V gene, CDR1 is SGHVS and CDR2 is FNYEAQ. The CDR3 runs to 16 residues. The V gene lost 1 base and the J gene lost 5 bases, with 17 bases spanning the gap. The CDR3: CASSLGWGGTLTEAFF. In DNA, the CDR3 is TGTGCCAGCAGCTTAGGATGGGGGGGTACTCTGACTGAAGCTTTCTTT.

The V call is TRBV5-1, the J call TRBJ2-2; no clear D gene. In germline, CDR1 is SGHRS, CDR2 YFSETQ. CDR3 length: 13 residues. The V end was cut by 5 bases, the J end by 2 bases, with 7 bases between. The CDR3 is CASRQANTGELFF. The CDR3 region has the DNA TGCGCCAGCAGGCAGGCTAACACCGGGGAGCTGTTTTTT.

The rearrangement joins TRBV7-9 to TRBJ1-5; perhaps TRBD1 as D (5 bases). Germline loops: CDR1 SEHNR, CDR2 FQNEAQ (reference sequence). The CDR3 has 14 amino acids. Between the trimmed V and J ends, which lost 0 bases and 5 bases, there was a span of 8 bases. For the CDR3, the DNA is TGTGCCAGCAGCTTAGCCTGGGGGGATCAGCCCCAGCATTTT. This translates into CASSLAWGDQPQHF.

The chain is built from TRBV28 and TRBJ2-3; D possibly corresponds to TRBD2 (6 bases). This CDR3 comprises 17 residues. The V gene's germline CDR1 is MDHEN and CDR2 SYDVKM. Trimming shortened V by 2 bases and J by 2 bases, and 17 bases separated the two germline ends. The DNA of the CDR3 is TGTGCCAGCAGTTTACTGGCCAGGAGGGGACTCACAGATACGCAGTATTTT. It specifies CASSLLARRGLTDTQYF. The full variable domain, its missing parts supplied by reference TRBV28 and TRBJ2-3, is DVKVTQSSRYLVKRTGEKVFLECVQDMDHENMFWYRQDPGLGLRLIYFSYDVKMKEKGDIPEGYSVSREKKERFSLILESASTNQTSMYLCASSLLARRGLTDTQYFGPGTRLTVL.

V and J are TRBV4-3 and TRBJ1-1; D may be TRBD1 (6 bases). There are 14 residues in the CDR3. Germline-derived CDR1 and CDR2 are LGHNA and YSLEER. V was shortened by 3 bases and J by 5 bases, with 13 bases between the two germline ends. The CDR3 region is CASSHRGLGTEAFF. The CDR3 nucleotides are TGCGCCAGCAGCCACAGGGGTTTAGGGACTGAAGCTTTCTTT.

The sample holds many counts of this clone. This chain connects TRBV18 to TRBJ1-1; weak D call: TRBD1 (6 bases). The germline V and J ends were trimmed by 6 bases and 3 bases, with 23 bases remaining between them. The CDR3 has 17 residues. Germline assignment: CDR1 KGHSH and CDR2 LQKENI. CDR3 sequence (DNA): TGTGCCAGCTCCATAACAGGGAACCCTTCTCAATACACTGAAGCTTTCTTT. Protein: CASSITGNPSQYTEAFF.

The chain uses TRBV6-1 and TRBJ1-2, with D maybe TRBD1 (5 bases). Germline values: CDR1 MNHNS, CDR2 SASEGT. The CDR3 sequence is 16 residues long. The V end lost 2 bases, the J end lost 7 bases, and 20 bases lay between the germline ends. This chain's CDR3 is CASSERTEQGAVGYTF. CDR3 DNA sequence: TGTGCCAGCAGTGAAAGAACAGAGCAGGGTGCCGTTGGCTACACCTTC.

The chain joins TRBV3-1 (or the pseudogene TRBV3-2) to TRBJ1-6; D is uncertain. The CDR3 sequence is 16 residues long. The germline V and J ends were trimmed by 0 bases and 9 bases, with 15 bases remaining between them. Germline V gives CDR1 LGHDT, CDR2 YNNKEL (reference sequence). This CDR3 reads CASSQEVGLGSSPLHF. In DNA, the CDR3 is TGTGCCAGCAGCCAAGAGGTGGGTCTAGGTTCTTCACCCCTCCACTTT.

This chain links TRBV11-3 with TRBJ1-1; D is uncertain. Trimming pared 4 bases from V and 4 bases from J, leaving 10 bases between. Germline loops: CDR1 SGHNT, CDR2 YENEEA. CDR3 size: 13 residues. The CDR3 spells CASSSRSSTEAFF. CDR3 coding DNA: TGTGCCAGCAGCTCGCGATCTAGCACTGAAGCTTTCTTT.

The V call is TRBV5-1, the J call TRBJ2-5; tentatively, D is TRBD2 (5 bases). Trimming shortened V by 0 bases and J by 5 bases, and 14 bases separated the two germline ends. This CDR3 is 15 amino acids long. In germline, CDR1 is SGHRS, CDR2 YFSETQ. CDR3 coding DNA: TGCGCCAGCAGCTTGGCGCACACGGGCGGGGAGACCCAGTACTTC. Encoded protein: CASSLAHTGGETQYF.

The CDR3 reads CASNRDTNTEAFF. The CDR3 nucleotides read TGTGCCAGCAACCGGGACACCAACACTGAAGCTTTCTTT. The chain carries TRBV2 and TRBJ1-1, with a tentative D call TRBD1 (6 bases). With 7 bases removed from V and 2 bases from J, the gap between germline ends came to 11 bases. The germline CDR1 and CDR2 sequences are SNHLY and FYNNEI. This CDR3 is built from 13 residues.

In DNA, the CDR3 is TGCGCCAGCAGTGAGCAAAGACAGGTTGGCACAGATACGCAGTATTTT. Protein sequence: CASSEQRQVGTDTQYF. This rearrangement joins TRBV10-1 to TRBJ2-3; perhaps TRBD1 as D (6 bases). CDR1 and CDR2 (germline): WNHNN, SYGVQD (reference sequence). V lost 2 bases, J lost 1 base, and 13 bases lay in between. The CDR3 contains 16 residues.

The chain carries TRBV18 and TRBJ1-5; 9 bases match TRBD1. The CDR3 is 15 amino acids. V lost 3 bases and J lost 7; bases outside the gene matches: 7. Per germline, CDR1 KGHSH and CDR2 LQKENI. The CDR3: CASSPGTGILQPQHF. The CDR3 DNA sequence: TGTGCCAGCTCACCCGGGACAGGGATATTACAGCCCCAGCATTTT. Looking up the rest from reference TRBV18 and TRBJ1-5 gives the full variable domain: NAGVMQNPRHLVRRRGQEARLRCSPMKGHSHVYWYRQLPEEGLKFMVYLQKENIIDESGMPKERFSAEFPKEGPSILRIQQVVRGDSAAYFCASSPGTGILQPQHFGDGTRLSIL.

This chain connects TRBV15 to TRBJ2-1, with no clear D. The CDR3 runs to 14 residues. Germline CDR1 reads LNHNV; CDR2 reads YYDKDF (reference sequence). V was trimmed by 7 bases and J by 0 bases, leaving 10 bases between them. This CDR3 is CATTLENSYNEQFF. The CDR3 DNA follows: TGTGCCACCACTCTGGAGAACTCCTACAATGAGCAGTTCTTC. Drawing the rest from reference TRBV15 and TRBJ2-1, the complete variable domain is DAMVIQNPRYQVTQFGKPVTLSCSQTLNHNVMYWYQQKSSQAPKLLFHYYDKDFNNEADTPDNFQSRRPNTSFCFLDIRSPGLGDTAMYLCATTLENSYNEQFFGPGTRLTVL.

V is TRBV18 and J is TRBJ2-2; TRBD2 matches at 10 bases. From germline, CDR1 is KGHSH and CDR2 LQKENI. This CDR3 has 21 residues. V trimming: 0 bases; J trimming: 4 bases; junction bases outside the gene matches: 17. CDR3 amino acids: CASSPPSESGGAPFFTGELFF. For the CDR3, the DNA is TGTGCCAGCTCACCACCGAGCGAGAGCGGGGGGGCCCCCTTCTTCACCGGGGAGCTGTTTTTT.

The chain joins TRBV5-1 to TRBJ1-6; D is uncertain. Germline-derived CDR1 and CDR2 are SGHRS and YFSETQ. Trimming shortened V by 4 bases and J by 0 bases, and 14 bases separated the two germline ends. The CDR3 is 17 amino acids. Here the CDR3 DNA reads TGCGCCAGCAGCCCCGCGCCCAGCGACTCCTATAATTCACCCCTCCACTTT. This sequence encodes CASSPAPSDSYNSPLHF.

The V gene is TRBV2, the J gene TRBJ2-5; the D is unclear. From germline, CDR1 is SNHLY and CDR2 FYNNEI. The CDR3 loop spans 12 amino acids. Between the trimmed V and J ends, which lost 2 bases and 11 bases, there was a span of 12 bases. The CDR3 DNA reads TGTGCCAGCAGTGAACGCGGCCTCGGGCAGTACTTC. It encodes CASSERGLGQYF.

The genes are TRBV5-1 and TRBJ2-4, with a possible D match to TRBD1 (5 bases). CDR3 size: 15 residues. Looked up from germline, CDR1 is SGHRS and CDR2 is YFSETQ. V was cut by 0 bases and J by 6 bases, with 13 bases left in between. The CDR3 DNA follows: TGCGCCAGCAGCTTGGAACTTGCAAGGGGAAACATTCAGTACTTC. It codes for CASSLELARGNIQYF.

The chain combines TRBV5-1 with TRBJ1-2, with D perhaps matching TRBD1 (6 bases). Germline V CDR1 and CDR2: SGHRS, YFSETQ. Trimming removed 3 bases at V and 0 bases at J, with 12 bases between. This CDR3 spans 15 amino acids. This CDR3 reads CASSYPDSTNYGYTF. The CDR3 DNA is TGCGCCAGCAGCTATCCGGACAGTACTAACTATGGCTACACCTTC.

The chain combines TRBV6-1 with TRBJ1-5; 9 nucleotides agree with TRBD1. CDR1 and CDR2 (germline): MNHNS, SASEGT. This CDR3 is built from 15 residues. Germline trimming cut 1 base from V and 6 bases from J; bases unmatched to any gene: 4. CDR3 loop: CASSEGDRAIQPQHF. CDR3 nucleotide sequence: TGTGCCAGCAGTGAAGGGGACAGGGCCATTCAGCCCCAGCATTTT.

This clone was detected a few times. This chain links TRBV15 with TRBJ1-5, with no clear D. Trimming left V 2 bases short and J 5 bases short, with 10 bases between. Germline CDR1 is LNHNV and CDR2 is YYDKDF (reference sequence). The CDR3 totals 14 residues. CDR3 sequence: CATSRYGVDQPQHF. The CDR3, as DNA: TGTGCCACCAGCAGATACGGTGTAGATCAGCCCCAGCATTTT.

The chain employs TRBV6-5 and TRBJ1-6; D is ambiguous. The germline CDR1 and CDR2 sequences are MNHEY and SVGAGI. The length of the CDR3 is 14 residues. The germline V and J ends were trimmed by 8 bases and 2 bases, with 10 bases remaining between them. The CDR3 loop is CASRSGPYNSPLHF. The CDR3 DNA follows: TGTGCCAGCCGATCCGGTCCCTATAATTCACCCCTCCACTTT.